This TCR beta chain originates from a study of T cells after posttransplantation cyclophosphamide. CDR1 and CDR2 (germline): SNHLY, FYNNEI. V was trimmed by 6 bases and J by 3 bases, leaving 16 bases between them. This CDR3 is 15 amino acids long. A marrow graft followed busulfan-fludarabine conditioning, with cyclophosphamide on days +3 and +4. The method was immunoSEQ multiplex PCR; TCRdb's version includes in-frame clones alone and lacks a portion of them. The repertoire holds 30,000 to 45,000 clones, with roughly 78% as singletons. Notes on the study in general: Recipient CMV seropositivity and CMV reactivation strongly tracked TRB clonality. Donor CD8+ memory clones often dominated recipient blood repertoires at later times. Tissue-infiltrating T cells from skin or gut overlapped little with blood T cells.

As to this clone: What it binds is not known.

This TCR was sampled from a female patient aged 35-55 years who received an allogeneic stem cell transplant from a related donor, was CMV-positive, and had no GVHD. The graft donor may be the source of some T cells. The sequencing used CD4+ T cells sorted from blood, collected approximately 2,000 days after a stem cell transplant with posttransplant cyclophosphamide. This sequence joins TRBV2 and TRBJ2-3; D perhaps matches TRBD2 (5 bases). This CDR3 reads CASRRTQTGTDTQYF. Written as DNA, the CDR3 is TGTGCCAGCAGAAGGACCCAGACGGGAACAGATACGCAGTATTTT.